These 10 T cell receptor beta chains came from one sample sequenced in a study of PD-1 blockade in classical Hodgkin lymphoma. Time point denoted: cycle 4 day 1 (C4D1), after 6 weeks of nivolumab. Relapse was seen in all patients after autologous stem cell transplantation, and brentuximab vedotin exposure was variable. Profiling relied on immunoSEQ multiplex PCR, and the TCRdb table lists in-frame clones only, not all of them. The data contain over 75,000 clones, 90% of them singletons. Material: peripheral blood mononuclear cells (PBMCs), obtained before the fourth cycle of nivolumab. The receptors here all came from a human donor with classical Hodgkin lymphoma.

The chain joins TRBV25-1 to TRBJ1-2, with D possibly being TRBD1 (6 bases). Germline CDR1 is MGHDK and CDR2 is SYGVNS. V lost 10 bases, J lost 0 bases, and 21 bases lay in between. This CDR3 contains 16 residues. The CDR3 DNA reads as TGTGCCACACAACCAGGGGTACGCGGGCCTAACTATGGCTACACCTTC. Its translation is CATQPGVRGPNYGYTF.

This chain uses TRBV11-3 with TRBJ2-2, with D tentatively TRBD1 (6 bases). CDR1 and CDR2 (germline): SGHNT, YENEEA. Trimming removed 2 bases from V and 2 bases from J, with 9 bases in between. CDR3 length: 15 residues. CDR3 region: CASSLRRGNTGELFF. In DNA form, the CDR3 reads TGTGCCAGCAGCTTACGCAGGGGTAACACCGGGGAGCTGTTTTTT.

V is TRBV12-5 and J is TRBJ1-1; 8 bases map to TRBD1. Trimming took 1 base from V and 7 from J; bases not matched to a gene: 2. CDR1 is LGHNT and CDR2 is FRNRAP in the germline V gene. The CDR3 length is 13 residues. CDR3 amino acids: CASGLGTGSEAFF. As DNA, the CDR3 is TGTGCTAGTGGTTTGGGGACAGGGAGTGAAGCTTTCTTT.

This clone was recorded once. The chain is built from TRBV4-3 and TRBJ2-3, with TRBD2 as a possible D gene (5 bases). The CDR3 sequence is 15 residues long. Germline CDR1 and CDR2: LGHNA and YSLEER. Trimming shortened V by 0 bases and J by 1 base, and 8 bases separated the two germline ends. Written as DNA, the CDR3 is TGCGCCAGCAGCCAAGAGACCGGGGGCACAGATACGCAGTATTTT. Its protein is CASSQETGGTDTQYF.

The chain carries TRBV5-5 and TRBJ2-1, with D possibly matching TRBD2 (5 bases). The ends were cut back, 4 bases at V and 7 bases at J, with 15 bases in the middle. The CDR3 contains 14 residues. Germline V gene lookup returns CDR1 SGHKS and CDR2 YYEKEE (reference sequence). The CDR3 spells CASSPSVLANEQFF. The CDR3 DNA sequence: TGTGCCAGCAGCCCGAGTGTTCTAGCTAATGAGCAGTTCTTC.

CDR3 bases: TGTGCCAGCAGCTTATCAGGGGGCAGAAACTATGGCTACACCTTC. Protein product: CASSLSGGRNYGYTF. The V and J genes are TRBV7-8 and TRBJ1-2; 8 nucleotides match TRBD1. Trimming cost V 2 bases and J 2 bases; bases outside gene matches: 4. The CDR3 has 15 amino acids. Germline V gives CDR1 SGHVS, CDR2 FQNEAQ. Supplemented by reference TRBV7-8 and TRBJ1-2, the full variable domain reads GAGVSQSPRYKVAKRGQDVALRCDPISGHVSLFWYQQALGQGPEFLTYFQNEAQLDKSGLPSDRFFAERPEGSVSTLKIQRTQQEDSAVYLCASSLSGGRNYGYTFGSGTRLTVV.

The rearrangement joins TRBV27 to TRBJ2-3; tentative D call: TRBD2 (6 bases). This CDR3 is 14 amino acids long. V dropped 6 bases and J dropped 3 bases, with 13 bases sitting between them. Germline loops: CDR1 MNHEY, CDR2 SMNVEV (reference sequence). CDR3 protein: CASRLRGGTDTQYF. For the CDR3, the DNA is TGTGCCAGCAGGCTGCGGGGCGGAACAGATACGCAGTATTTT.

V usage is TRBV5-8 and J usage is TRBJ1-3; D may be TRBD1 (6 bases). CDR3 length equals 15 residues. The V gene lost 0 bases and the J gene lost 4 bases, with 11 bases spanning the gap. CDR1 is SGHTS and CDR2 is YDEGEE in the germline V gene. CDR3 protein: CASSLGRDTGNTIYF. The CDR3 coding sequence is TGTGCCAGCAGCTTGGGCCGGGACACCGGAAACACCATATATTTT. Full variable domain (remainder filled in from reference TRBV5-8 and TRBJ1-3): EAGVTQSPTHLIKTRGQQATLRCSPISGHTSVYWYQQALGLGLQFLLWYDEGEERNRGNFPPRFSGRQFPNYSSELNVNALELEDSALYLCASSLGRDTGNTIYFGEGSWLTVV.

The gene calls are TRBV5-1 and TRBJ2-3; 8 bases are shared with TRBD1. The germline V gene has CDR1 SGHRS and CDR2 YFSETQ. V trimming: 4 bases; J trimming: 5 bases; junction bases outside the gene matches: 6. The CDR3 contains 14 residues. CDR3 DNA: TGCGCCAGCAGCACCGGACAGGGAGAAGATACGCAGTATTTT. Translation gives CASSTGQGEDTQYF.

This chain links TRBV11-1 with TRBJ2-3, with 7 bases that match TRBD2. V was pared by 1 base and J by 10 bases, with 2 bases of the junction left unmatched. CDR1 is SGHAT, CDR2 FQDESV, per germline (reference sequence). The CDR3 extends over 12 amino acids. DNA for the CDR3: TGTGCCAGCAGCTTAGTGGGACTATCGCAGTATTTT. Its protein is CASSLVGLSQYF.